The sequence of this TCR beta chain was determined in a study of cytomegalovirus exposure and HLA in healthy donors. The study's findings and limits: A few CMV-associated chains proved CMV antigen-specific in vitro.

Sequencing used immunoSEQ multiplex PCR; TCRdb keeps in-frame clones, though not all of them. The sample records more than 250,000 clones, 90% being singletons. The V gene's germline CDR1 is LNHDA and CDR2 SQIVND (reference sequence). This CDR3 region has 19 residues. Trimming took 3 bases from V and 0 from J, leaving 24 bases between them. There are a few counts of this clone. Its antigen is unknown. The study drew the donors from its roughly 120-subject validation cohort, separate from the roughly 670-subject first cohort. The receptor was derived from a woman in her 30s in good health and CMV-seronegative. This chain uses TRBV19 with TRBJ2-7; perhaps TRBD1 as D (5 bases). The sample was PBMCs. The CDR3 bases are TGTGCCAGTAGTATGATCGCCGATCCCCCTACAGGAAGCTCCTACGAGCAGTACTTC. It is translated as CASSMIADPPTGSSYEQYF.